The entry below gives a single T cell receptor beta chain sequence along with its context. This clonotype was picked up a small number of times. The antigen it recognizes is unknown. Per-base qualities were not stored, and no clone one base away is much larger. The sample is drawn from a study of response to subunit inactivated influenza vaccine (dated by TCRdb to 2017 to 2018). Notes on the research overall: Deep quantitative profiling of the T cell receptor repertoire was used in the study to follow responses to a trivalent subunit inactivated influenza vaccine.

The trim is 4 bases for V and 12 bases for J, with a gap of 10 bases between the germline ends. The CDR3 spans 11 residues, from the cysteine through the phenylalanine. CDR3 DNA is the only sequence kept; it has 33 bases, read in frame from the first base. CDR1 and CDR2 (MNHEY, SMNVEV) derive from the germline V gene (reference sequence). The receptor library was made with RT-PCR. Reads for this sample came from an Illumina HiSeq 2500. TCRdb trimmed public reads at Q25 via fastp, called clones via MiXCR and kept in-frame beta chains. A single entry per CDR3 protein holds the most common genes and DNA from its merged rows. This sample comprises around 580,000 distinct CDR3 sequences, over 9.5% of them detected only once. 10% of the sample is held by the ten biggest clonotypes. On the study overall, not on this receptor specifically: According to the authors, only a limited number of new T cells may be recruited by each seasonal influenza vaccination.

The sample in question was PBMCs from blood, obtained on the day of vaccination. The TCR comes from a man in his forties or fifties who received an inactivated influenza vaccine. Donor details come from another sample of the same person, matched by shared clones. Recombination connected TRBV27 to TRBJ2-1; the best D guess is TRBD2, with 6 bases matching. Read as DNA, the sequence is TGTGCCAGCAGTTCAGACGGGGGGCAGTTCTTC. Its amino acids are CASSSDGGQFF.